Listed below are T cell receptor beta chains from one sample, sequenced in a study of regulatory T cells in long-lasting Graves disease. TCRdb recomputed calls from the multiplex PCR reads with MiXCR, one row per CDR3 protein. The data show about 400,000 distinct CDR3 sequences, with under 25% seen just once and roughly 20% held by the top ten. The sample was peripheral blood mononuclear cells (PBMCs), taken when the disease was refractory, from a patient treated with antithyroid drugs. The receptors originated from a female donor with Graves disease. The CDR3 runs from the conserved cysteine through the conserved F or W. The order of the fields is CDR3 length, D gene, J gene, V gene, clone size, CDR3 protein, CDR3 DNA. A D gene is named only where the DNA matches it firmly. Clone size appears in some rows only: once, few, many, or a class for an expanded clone.

length: 14; D: .; J: TRBJ2-5; V: TRBV20-1; size: few; CDR3: CSASHGILGETQYF; DNA: TGCAGTGCTAGCCACGGGATTCTAGGAGAGACCCAGTACTTC
length: 15; D: TRBD2; J: TRBJ2-7; V: TRBV7-2; size: many; CDR3: CASSPPGGRSLEQYF; DNA: TGTGCCAGCAGCCCTCCGGGCGGGAGGTCGCTAGAGCAGTACTTC
length: 15; D: .; J: TRBJ2-1; V: TRBV19; size: .; CDR3: CASSRDVQSYNEQFF; DNA: TGTGCCAGTAGTAGGGACGTTCAATCATACAATGAGCAGTTCTTC
length: 15; D: TRBD1; J: TRBJ1-5; V: TRBV19; size: .; CDR3: CASTIQGAGSQPQHF; DNA: TGTGCCAGTACCATACAGGGGGCTGGAAGTCAGCCCCAGCATTTT
length: 13; D: .; J: TRBJ1-1; V: TRBV20-1; size: .; CDR3: CSAPVTGNTEAFF; DNA: TGCAGTGCACCCGTAACAGGGAACACTGAAGCTTTCTTT
length: 12; D: .; J: TRBJ2-3; V: TRBV12-3/TRBV12-4; size: .; CDR3: CASSLQADTQYF; DNA: TGTGCCAGCAGTTTACAAGCGGATACGCAGTATTTT
length: 14; D: .; J: TRBJ1-2; V: TRBV3-1; size: many; CDR3: CASSQVSRGDGYTF; DNA: TGTGCCAGCAGCCAAGTTTCCAGGGGCGATGGCTACACCTTC
length: 15; D: TRBD2; J: TRBJ2-7; V: TRBV27; size: few; CDR3: CASRTIAGGPGEQYF; DNA: TGTGCCAGCAGGACAATAGCGGGAGGGCCTGGGGAGCAGTACTTC
length: 15; D: .; J: TRBJ2-5; V: TRBV5-1; size: .; CDR3: CASSMGGERKETQYF; DNA: TGCGCCAGCAGCATGGGGGGTGAGCGGAAAGAGACCCAGTACTTC
length: 11; D: .; J: TRBJ1-2; V: TRBV2; size: many; CDR3: CASRGGGGYTF; DNA: TGTGCCAGCAGGGGAGGAGGTGGCTACACCTTC
length: 18; D: .; J: TRBJ1-6; V: TRBV6-1; size: once; CDR3: CASSGRGGPSSYNSPLHF; DNA: TGTGCCAGCAGTGGTCGTGGGGGCCCAAGCTCCTATAATTCACCCCTCCACTTT
length: 15; D: .; J: TRBJ1-4; V: TRBV6-5; size: many; CDR3: CASSFRGGGGEKLFF; DNA: TGTGCCAGCAGTTTCAGAGGAGGGGGTGGGGAAAAACTGTTTTTT
length: 14; D: TRBD2; J: TRBJ2-1; V: TRBV12-3/TRBV12-4; size: .; CDR3: CASSLGTSGSGQFF; DNA: TGTGCCAGCAGCCTCGGGACTAGCGGGAGTGGGCAGTTCTTC
length: 14; D: .; J: TRBJ1-5; V: TRBV6-1; size: many; CDR3: CASSTGPGNQPQHF; DNA: TGTGCCAGCAGTACAGGGCCAGGCAATCAGCCCCAGCATTTT
length: 14; D: .; J: TRBJ2-2; V: TRBV20-1; size: .; CDR3: CSASRTTNTGELFF; DNA: TGCAGTGCTTCGAGGACTACGAACACCGGGGAGCTGTTTTTT
length: 17; D: .; J: TRBJ1-6; V: TRBV7-8; size: .; CDR3: CASSPNPGSSYNSPLHF; DNA: TGTGCCAGCAGTCCGAACCCAGGGAGCTCCTATAATTCACCCCTCCACTTT
length: 14; D: TRBD2; J: TRBJ2-7; V: TRBV20-1; size: .; CDR3: CSASQRETSYEQYF; DNA: TGCAGTGCTAGTCAGCGGGAAACGTCCTACGAGCAGTACTTC
length: 16; D: TRBD1; J: TRBJ2-7; V: TRBV5-1; size: .; CDR3: CASSFGAGTGGYEQYF; DNA: TGCGCCAGCAGCTTTGGTGCCGGGACAGGGGGCTACGAGCAGTACTTC
length: 17; D: .; J: TRBJ1-5; V: TRBV24-1; size: many; CDR3: CATIGFGDNHCNQPQHF; DNA: TGTGCCACCATCGGATTTGGGGACAACCATTGCAATCAGCCCCAGCATTTT
length: 17; D: .; J: TRBJ2-2; V: TRBV11-3; size: few; CDR3: CASSLGPDSSNTGELFF; DNA: TGTGCCAGCAGCTTAGGGCCGGACAGCTCGAACACCGGGGAGCTGTTTTTT
length: 14; D: .; J: TRBJ2-5; V: TRBV3-1; size: many; CDR3: CASSQGAGGETQYF; DNA: TGTGCCAGCAGCCAAGGGGCGGGCGGGGAGACCCAGTACTTC
length: 16; D: TRBD1; J: TRBJ1-5; V: TRBV12-3/TRBV12-4; size: .; CDR3: CASSPDGTGSNQPQHF; DNA: TGTGCCAGCAGCCCCGACGGGACAGGGTCCAATCAGCCCCAGCATTTT
length: 14; D: .; J: TRBJ1-1; V: TRBV27; size: many; CDR3: CASSRSVGDTEAFF; DNA: TGTGCCAGCAGTCGCTCCGTGGGGGACACTGAAGCTTTCTTT
length: 15; D: TRBD2; J: TRBJ2-5; V: TRBV11-2; size: many; CDR3: CASSETSGSQETQYF; DNA: TGTGCCAGCAGCGAAACTAGCGGCTCACAAGAGACCCAGTACTTC
length: 17; D: TRBD2; J: TRBJ2-2; V: TRBV7-2; size: .; CDR3: CASSLRGTSGNTGELFF; DNA: TGTGCCAGCAGCTTAAGGGGGACTAGCGGGAACACCGGGGAGCTGTTTTTT
length: 16; D: TRBD1; J: TRBJ1-5; V: TRBV19; size: .; CDR3: CASSRGGQAVGQPQHF; DNA: TGTGCCAGTAGTAGGGGGGGACAGGCCGTGGGTCAGCCCCAGCATTTT
length: 16; D: TRBD1; J: TRBJ2-1; V: TRBV2; size: many; CDR3: CASSDPGQGPYNEQFF; DNA: TGTGCCAGCAGTGATCCAGGACAGGGACCCTACAATGAGCAGTTCTTC
length: 16; D: .; J: TRBJ1-5; V: TRBV20-1; size: .; CDR3: CSASLRAALSNQPQHF; DNA: TGCAGTGCTAGTCTCAGGGCAGCCCTTAGCAATCAGCCCCAGCATTTT
length: 14; D: .; J: TRBJ2-3; V: TRBV30; size: .; CDR3: CAWSSGPRADTQYF; DNA: TGTGCCTGGAGTTCAGGGCCACGGGCCGATACGCAGTATTTT
length: 14; D: .; J: TRBJ2-2; V: TRBV7-8; size: .; CDR3: CASSSSRPTGELFF; DNA: TGTGCCAGCAGCAGCTCACGGCCGACCGGGGAGCTGTTTTTT
length: 14; D: .; J: TRBJ2-1; V: TRBV12-3/TRBV12-4; size: few; CDR3: CASSLAGNYNEQFF; DNA: TGTGCCAGCAGTTTAGCGGGAAACTACAATGAGCAGTTCTTC
length: 12; D: .; J: TRBJ2-7; V: TRBV9; size: many; CDR3: CASSANSYEQYF; DNA: TGTGCCAGCAGCGCCAACTCCTACGAGCAGTACTTC
length: 15; D: TRBD1; J: TRBJ2-2; V: TRBV3-1; size: few; CDR3: CASSHGQGLGGELFF; DNA: TGTGCCAGCAGCCACGGACAGGGGCTGGGCGGGGAGCTGTTTTTT
length: 13; D: TRBD1; J: TRBJ1-1; V: TRBV6-2/TRBV6-3; size: many; CDR3: CASSSRTGLGAFF; DNA: TGTGCCAGCAGTTCCCGGACAGGGCTGGGAGCTTTCTTT
length: 16; D: .; J: TRBJ2-5; V: TRBV7-9; size: many; CDR3: CASSLALSGTKEAQYF; DNA: TGTGCCAGCAGCTTAGCTCTTTCCGGGACAAAAGAGGCCCAGTACTTC
length: 15; D: TRBD1; J: TRBJ1-3; V: TRBV25-1; size: few; CDR3: CASSAGTASGNTIYF; DNA: TGTGCCAGCAGTGCGGGGACAGCCTCTGGAAACACCATATATTTT
length: 13; D: .; J: TRBJ2-4; V: TRBV7-8; size: many; CDR3: CASSSMTENIQYF; DNA: TGTGCCAGCAGCTCTATGACAGAAAACATTCAGTACTTC
length: 11; D: .; J: TRBJ2-7; V: TRBV20-1; size: many; CDR3: CSALRVGEQYF; DNA: TGCAGTGCTCTCAGGGTGGGTGAGCAGTACTTC
length: 14; D: .; J: TRBJ1-1; V: TRBV7-2; size: many; CDR3: CASSFPNLNTEAFF; DNA: TGTGCCAGCAGCTTTCCCAATCTAAACACTGAAGCTTTCTTT
length: 16; D: .; J: TRBJ2-2; V: TRBV19; size: .; CDR3: CASSIRQAINTGELFF; DNA: TGTGCCAGTAGTATACGACAGGCAATAAACACCGGGGAGCTGTTTTTT
length: 17; D: TRBD2; J: TRBJ2-5; V: TRBV7-2; size: .; CDR3: CASSLVFGGGPSETQYF; DNA: TGTGCCAGCAGCTTAGTGTTTGGGGGAGGGCCCTCAGAGACCCAGTACTTC
length: 15; D: .; J: TRBJ1-1; V: TRBV6-1; size: many; CDR3: CASNSEQGANTEAFF; DNA: TGTGCCAGCAATTCCGAACAGGGCGCGAACACTGAAGCTTTCTTT
length: 13; D: .; J: TRBJ2-7; V: TRBV7-2; size: .; CDR3: CASSLATLYEQYF; DNA: TGTGCCAGCAGCTTAGCGACCCTCTACGAGCAGTACTTC
length: 14; D: .; J: TRBJ1-6; V: TRBV20-1; size: few; CDR3: CSATPRTGNSPLHF; DNA: TGCAGTGCCACACCTCGGACGGGGAATTCACCCCTCCACTTT
length: 13; D: .; J: TRBJ1-1; V: TRBV6-1; size: few; CDR3: CASRIGMNTEAFF; DNA: TGTGCCAGCAGAATAGGGATGAACACTGAAGCTTTCTTT